This is a list of T cell receptor beta chains from one sample in a study of control samples from healthy donors and cancer patients. Data came from immunoSEQ multiplex PCR; TCRdb stores just in-frame clones and leaves some out. The profile shows approximately 150,000 clones, roughly nine tenths of them singletons. Sequencing was performed on PBMCs. Every receptor here comes from a man aged 50-60 years with head and neck cancer. Each CDR3 is given with its conserved first and last residue. A D gene is named only where the DNA matches it firmly. Expanded clones get a size class; other rows say once, few or many, or leave the size out.

TRBV9	-	TRBJ1-2	-	CASMKGNYGYTF
TRBV5-6	once	TRBJ2-3	-	CASSLTVGGTSTDTQYF
TRBV11-2	-	TRBJ2-7	TRBD1	CASRPIRDRGSLTYEQYF
TRBV7-9	once	TRBJ2-1	-	CASSPGTTKSPPYNEQFF
TRBV6-4	-	TRBJ2-1	-	CASSLYRENEQFF
TRBV13	-	TRBJ1-6	-	CASSSTSSYNSPLHF
TRBV2	once	TRBJ2-7	-	CASSEPPGAGYEQYF
TRBV18	-	TRBJ2-5	TRBD2	CASSPQAGGQETQYF
TRBV3-1/TRBV3-2	-	TRBJ2-3	-	CASSQSFGDSRSDTQYF
TRBV11-2	-	TRBJ2-2	TRBD1	CATTGALTGELFF
TRBV10-1	-	TRBJ2-5	-	CASAKGGLETQYF
TRBV7-6	-	TRBJ2-2	TRBD1	CASSLGQGQLNTGELFF
TRBV5-8	-	TRBJ2-5	-	CASSFPGAPETQYF
TRBV19	-	TRBJ2-4	-	CASSMYSEAKNIQYF
TRBV3-1/TRBV3-2	-	TRBJ1-2	-	CASSEYRDGYTF
TRBV19	-	TRBJ1-6	-	CASSAGMGNSPLHF
TRBV5-5	-	TRBJ1-4	-	CASSSSGGVNEKLFF
TRBV27	-	TRBJ2-1	TRBD2	CASILSFPGTSGSNEQFF
TRBV5-1	-	TRBJ2-7	-	CASRGGPGTGEGFYEQYF
TRBV30	-	TRBJ1-6	-	CAWRGEAADSPLHF
TRBV3-1/TRBV3-2	few	TRBJ2-7	-	CASSQVISESYEQYF
TRBV19	-	TRBJ1-1	TRBD1	CASSRQGATEAFF
TRBV6-2/TRBV6-3	-	TRBJ2-7	-	CASTPHGSYEQYF
TRBV9	-	TRBJ2-3	TRBD2	CASSTSGRADTQYF
TRBV11-2	-	TRBJ1-3	-	CASSLGERGNTIYF
TRBV6-5	-	TRBJ2-2	TRBD2	CASSYEREWDTGELFF
TRBV2	-	TRBJ2-7	-	CASTNQAALF
TRBV29-1	-	TRBJ2-1	TRBD1	CSVGRTGGDEQFF
TRBV7-6	-	TRBJ1-4	TRBD1	CASSPATGVGEKLFF
TRBV29-1	-	TRBJ1-2	-	CSVVGVLGGGYTF
TRBV7-9	-	TRBJ2-1	TRBD2	CASSFPAGGRNEQFF
TRBV7-6	-	TRBJ1-1	-	CASSVDKNTEAFF
TRBV11-2	-	TRBJ2-1	TRBD2	CASSKKSAGGSYNEQFF
TRBV24-1	-	TRBJ2-4	TRBD2	CATSAGGLAGGAKNIQYF
TRBV19	-	TRBJ2-6	-	CASNRAVTFSGANVLTF
TRBV24-1	once	TRBJ2-7	-	CATSDPDSSYEQYF
TRBV4-1	-	TRBJ2-3	-	CASSQRGQELAQYF
TRBV6-6	-	TRBJ1-4	-	CASSLPPLIDEKLFF
TRBV10-1	-	TRBJ2-1	TRBD2	CASSVLADNEQFF
TRBV27	-	TRBJ2-5	-	CASSSAGGSETQYF
TRBV7-3	-	TRBJ2-1	-	CASSRRGNEQFF
TRBV28	-	TRBJ2-7	-	CASHPLADAYEQYF
TRBV4-1	-	TRBJ1-6	-	CASSQEPTGANSPLHF
TRBV28	-	TRBJ2-7	-	CASSYNRVEEQYF
TRBV9	-	TRBJ2-3	-	CASSVGFPGERAADTQYF
TRBV9	-	TRBJ2-1	TRBD2	CASSSGLADYNEQFF